This is a list of T cell receptor beta chains from one sample in a study of OX40 agonist ivuxolimab in advanced cancers. The table came from immunoSEQ multiplex PCR; TCRdb's copy has only in-frame clones and leaves some out. This sample carries about 35,000 clones, roughly three quarters of them seen once, and the ten largest clones take 13% to 15%. The sample here was CD4+ or CD8+ T cells sorted from blood, taken in a trial of the OX40 agonist ivuxolimab. Receptors were obtained from an adult with an advanced solid tumor such as melanoma, head and neck, liver or kidney cancer. Both conserved end residues are part of each CDR3. The D gene is left open where the match is weak. Expanded clones get a size class; other rows say once, few or many, or leave the size out.

>TRBJ2-4|NA|TRBV6-1|NA
CASSAVPLDIQYF
>TRBJ1-2|NA|TRBV28|NA
CASSYEGPTRTF
>TRBJ2-1|NA|TRBV7-8|NA
CASSLEGGVPLNEQFF
>TRBJ2-4|once|TRBV6-5|NA
CASRQPGGAKNIQYF
>TRBJ2-1|NA|TRBV4-2|TRBD2
CASSQAIAGGHNEQFF
>TRBJ1-1|NA|TRBV11-2|NA
CASSYTNTEAFF
>TRBJ2-7|NA|TRBV15|NA
CATSPGNAYEQYF
>TRBJ2-7|few|TRBV6-1|NA
CATLRDWGGEQYF
>TRBJ2-1|NA|TRBV5-6|NA
CASSLSGSPYNEQFF
>TRBJ1-3|NA|TRBV7-9|NA
CASSVREVVTGNTIYF
>TRBJ1-1|NA|TRBV19|NA
CASTPSRMNTEAFF
>TRBJ1-2|few|TRBV30|TRBD1
CAWNQQGASGYTF
>TRBJ1-5|few|TRBV30|NA
CAWSFGEQPQHF
>TRBJ1-1|few|TRBV6-1|NA
CASSSEVTVNTEAFF
>TRBJ1-3|NA|TRBV7-9|NA
CASSRGRVVLGNTIYF
>TRBJ2-7|NA|TRBV6-1|NA
CASSESLGPLQEQYF
>TRBJ1-1|NA|TRBV7-3|TRBD1
CASSPQGGLGTEAFF
>TRBJ1-1|NA|TRBV27|NA
CASSSTGAGGTEAFF
>TRBJ2-7|NA|TRBV7-6|NA
CASSLDVAGEQYF
>TRBJ2-3|NA|TRBV2|NA
CASSVGGGGDTQYF
>TRBJ2-5|NA|TRBV5-1|NA
CASSWGRGYEETQYF
>TRBJ1-3|NA|TRBV2|TRBD1
CASSEMGQLSGNTIYF
>TRBJ1-5|NA|TRBV7-2|NA
CASSFGPNQPQHF
>TRBJ2-1|NA|TRBV10-1|TRBD2
CASSAILAGVDEQFF
>TRBJ2-3|NA|TRBV19|NA
CATRTGNGDTQYF
>TRBJ2-7|once|TRBV11-2|NA
CASSLEEAKQYF
>TRBJ2-7|NA|TRBV18|NA
CASSPREGRSYEQYF
>TRBJ1-2|few|TRBV6-5|NA
CASSYRWRGYYGYTF
>TRBJ1-2|NA|TRBV10-3|TRBD1
CAISEGTGRNYGYTF
>TRBJ2-3|once|TRBV6-1|NA
CASSTHQEATQYF
>NA|NA|TRBV4-2|NA
CASSRPGGSYEQYF
>TRBJ2-2|NA|TRBV5-4|TRBD2
CASSQRLAGRTGELFF
>TRBJ1-2|once|TRBV5-4|TRBD1
CASSVDREGYTF
>TRBJ2-4|NA|TRBV7-3|NA
CASSQGTQNIQYF
>TRBJ2-2|NA|TRBV5-1|TRBD1
CASNRDRLANTGELFF
>TRBJ2-1|once|TRBV28|TRBD1
CASSSVRDRKQFF
>TRBJ2-1|NA|TRBV7-2|NA
CASSLFGRGADEQFF
>TRBJ2-1|NA|TRBV9|TRBD2
CASSVESGTGYNEQFF
>NA|NA|TRBV2|NA
CASRGGTTYEQYF
>TRBJ1-6|NA|TRBV9|NA
CASSASGSGLEGGSYNSPLHF
>TRBJ1-1|NA|TRBV29-1|NA
CSVQTGPASFEAFF
>TRBJ2-7|NA|TRBV5-5|TRBD2
CASSGAGGREEQYF
>TRBJ2-3|NA|TRBV5-4|NA
CASSLGGKSTDTQYF
>TRBJ1-2|once|TRBV7-9|TRBD1
CASSLGRGPGYTF
>TRBJ1-1|NA|TRBV5-8|TRBD1
CASSLKQGRSEAFF
>TRBJ1-4|NA|TRBV5-5|NA
CASSREQGTNEKLFF
>TRBJ1-4|NA|TRBV7-9|NA
CASGMAAGNEKLFF
>TRBJ2-7|NA|TRBV28|NA
CASAQGGTYEQYF
>TRBJ1-5|NA|TRBV19|NA
CATGLDGDQPQHF
>TRBJ2-2|NA|TRBV15|NA
CATSVRGPGQELFF
>TRBJ1-1|once|TRBV10-1|NA
CASRRGVNTEAFF
>TRBJ2-5|once|TRBV18|NA
CASSPPSVETQYF
>TRBJ2-5|NA|TRBV9|NA
CASSVGQVEETQYF
>TRBJ2-7|NA|TRBV6-5|NA
CASSYSTRGAEQYF
>TRBJ1-3|medium-sized|TRBV28|TRBD1
CASSSSGTAGNTIYF
>TRBJ2-2|NA|TRBV5-4|TRBD2
CATSGGASNTGELFF
>TRBJ2-3|NA|TRBV18|NA
CATEGSTDTQYF
>TRBJ2-7|NA|TRBV6-5|TRBD1
CASTPDRGIYEQYF
>TRBJ2-3|few|TRBV5-4|TRBD2
CASSTAGTSGRDTQYF
>TRBJ2-7|NA|TRBV7-4|NA
CASSLAPGQNYEQYF